Reported below is one T cell receptor (beta chain). The sample originates from a study of CD8 T cells in Susac syndrome. Random hexamers were used to reverse transcribe the RNA input (about 0.5 to 1 ug). TCRdb ran MiXCR on the immunoSEQ multiplex PCR reads and lists one entry per CDR3 protein. This sample has tens of thousands of distinct CDR3 sequences, with approximately 95% found just once. Trimming took off 7 bases at V and 3 bases at J, with 25 bases between the two ends. Per germline, CDR1 SEHNR and CDR2 FQNEAQ (reference sequence). The CDR3 is 17 amino acids. The V and J genes are TRBV7-9 and TRBJ2-7; unclear D gene. The clonotype originates from a human donor with Susac syndrome. What was sequenced was CD8+ T cells from PBMCs. CDR3 sequence (DNA): TGTGCCAGCATCTCCTTTCCGGGCCTCACGTTGAGCTACGAGCAGTACTTC. Its translation is CASISFPGLTLSYEQYF.